The 23 T cell receptor beta chains below all came from one sample that was sequenced in a study of blood T cells in healthy people across ages. For the second PCR, which ran for roughly 6 to 12 cycles, a sample-barcoded 5' primer and a J-beta primer mix were used. TCRdb re-analysed the 5' RACE reads in MiXCR, keeping a single row per CDR3 protein. Among around 1,500,000 distinct CDR3 sequences, 28% were seen once, and the ten largest hold roughly 8%. The sample was blood. The receptor source for this set is a woman in her twenties or thirties in good health.

This clonotype was observed at least ten times. The J gene is TRBJ2-7, the V gene TRBV20-1, with 11 bases fitting TRBD2. V was clipped by 7 bases and J by 5 bases; unmatched bases: 10. Germline lookup yields CDR1 DFQATT and CDR2 SNEGSKA (reference sequence). The CDR3 is made up of 14 amino acids. The CDR3 DNA sequence: TGCAGTGGGGACCTAGCGGGGGGAAGGAACGAGCAGTACTTC. As protein: CSGDLAGGRNEQYF.

This clonotype was seen a few times. The chain couples TRBV11-2 to TRBJ2-5, with D possibly being TRBD2 (6 bases). Trimming removed 5 bases from V and 0 bases from J, with 16 bases in between. The CDR3 sequence is 16 residues long. Germline CDR1 is SGHAT and CDR2 is FQNNGV. Here the CDR3 reads CASSGPTGEYQETQYF. DNA of the CDR3: TGTGCCAGCAGCGGCCCGACGGGGGAGTACCAAGAGACCCAGTACTTC.

This clonotype was observed at least ten times. The chain joins TRBV20-1 to TRBJ2-7; 7 positions agree with TRBD2. CDR3 length: 15 residues. V trimming: 4 bases; J trimming: 4 bases; junction bases outside the gene matches: 13. The germline V gene has CDR1 DFQATT and CDR2 SNEGSKA (reference sequence). In DNA form, the CDR3 reads TGCAGTGCTAACAGCGGACTAGTGGGGGAATACGAGCAGTACTTC. It specifies CSANSGLVGEYEQYF.

A few counts support this clonotype. The chain joins TRBV7-8 to TRBJ1-4; the D gene is possibly TRBD1 (6 bases). This CDR3 spans 15 amino acids. Trimming took off 2 bases at V and 6 bases at J, with 13 bases between the two ends. The germline CDR1 and CDR2 sequences are SGHVS and FQNEAQ. CDR3 residues: CASSLHRRGDEKLFF. The CDR3 DNA is TGTGCCAGCAGCTTACACAGGAGGGGGGATGAAAAACTGTTTTTT.

The chain links TRBV2 to TRBJ1-1; D unresolved. This CDR3 spans 14 amino acids. Germline CDR1 reads SNHLY; CDR2 reads FYNNEI. V was cut by 8 bases and J by 1 base, with 14 bases left in between. The CDR3 loop is CASLYQGRNTEAFF. DNA of the CDR3: TGTGCCAGCCTTTATCAAGGCCGGAACACTGAAGCTTTCTTT.

V and J are TRBV7-2 and TRBJ2-5, with 9 bases identical to TRBD2. Trimming cost V 4 bases and J 3 bases; bases outside gene matches: 6. The CDR3 sequence is 15 residues long. Germline V gene data show CDR1 as SGHTA and CDR2 as FQGNSA. The CDR3 is CASSYQIAGEETQYF. CDR3 DNA: TGTGCCAGCAGCTACCAAATAGCGGGAGAAGAGACCCAGTACTTC.

The chain carries TRBV6-2 or TRBV6-3 and TRBJ2-1; 7 bases are shared with TRBD2. CDR1 is MNHEY and CDR2 is SVGEGT in the germline V gene. V lost 7 bases and J lost 8; bases outside the gene matches: 11. The CDR3 spans 14 residues. DNA of the CDR3: TGTGCCAGCATAAGTGGGAGGGCCGCCCATGAGCAGTTCTTC. Translating gives CASISGRAAHEQFF.

This clonotype was recorded a few times. The rearrangement joins TRBV24-1 to TRBJ1-1; D call uncertain. CDR1 is KGHDR and CDR2 is SFDVKD in the germline V gene. Deletions cut 6 bases from V and 5 bases from J, with 12 bases between. The CDR3 covers 13 residues. The CDR3 DNA sequence: TGTGCCACCAGTAGGTCTTCAGGTACTGAAGCTTTCTTT. It is translated as CATSRSSGTEAFF.

The sample holds a few counts of this clonotype. The rearrangement links TRBV28 to TRBJ2-3; tentatively, D is TRBD1 (7 bases). The germline V and J ends were trimmed by 6 bases and 2 bases, with 18 bases remaining between them. This CDR3 is built from 16 residues. Looked up from germline, CDR1 is MDHEN and CDR2 is SYDVKM. In DNA, the CDR3 is TGTGCCAGCAGGCAGCCAGGGGGGCCTCCCACAGATACGCAGTATTTT. This codes for CASRQPGGPPTDTQYF. Using reference TRBV28 and TRBJ2-3 for the parts outside the CDR3, the full variable domain is DVKVTQSSRYLVKRTGEKVFLECVQDMDHENMFWYRQDPGLGLRLIYFSYDVKMKEKGDIPEGYSVSREKKERFSLILESASTNQTSMYLCASRQPGGPPTDTQYFGPGTRLTVL.

This chain connects TRBV11-2 to TRBJ2-5; D ambiguous. Trimming cost V 1 base and J 13 bases, with 10 bases left between them. Germline lookup yields CDR1 SGHAT and CDR2 FQNNGV. The CDR3 is made up of 11 amino acids. The CDR3: CASSLVAEPYF. CDR3 DNA sequence: TGTGCCAGCAGCTTAGTTGCCGAGCCGTACTTC.

In its sample, this clonotype was seen many times. This rearrangement joins TRBV2 to TRBJ2-7, with TRBD1 identical over 9 bases. The CDR3 covers 15 residues. The trim removed 2 bases at V and 5 bases at J, leaving 7 bases unmatched. Germline loops: CDR1 SNHLY, CDR2 FYNNEI. CDR3 loop: CASSEPGTGFNEQYF. Here the CDR3 DNA reads TGTGCCAGCAGTGAACCCGGGACAGGGTTTAACGAGCAGTACTTC. The variable domain in full, completed from reference TRBV2 and TRBJ2-7, reads EPEVTQTPSHQVTQMGQEVILRCVPISNHLYFYWYRQILGQKVEFLVSFYNNEISEKSEIFDDQFSVERPDGSNFTLKIRSTKLEDSAMYFCASSEPGTGFNEQYFGPGTRLTVT.

Note on this clonotype: Just one base apart from a much larger clone, this may be a read error. This chain connects TRBV29-1 to TRBJ2-1; a possible D gene is TRBD2 (5 bases). TRBJ2-7 matches the DNA end more closely, so the J call is doubtful. The CDR3 is 12 amino acids. CDR1 and CDR2 from the germline V gene are SQVTM and ANQGSEA. The CDR3 coding sequence is TGCAGCGTTCGGGAATCGTACAATGAGCAGTACTTC. Translation: CSVRESYNEQYF.

V gene TRBV15 combines with J gene TRBJ2-2; D not resolved. Trimming stripped 0 bases from V and 5 bases from J, with 7 bases between. The CDR3 runs 14 residues. Germline-derived CDR1 and CDR2 are LNHNV and YYDKDF (reference sequence). The CDR3 DNA is TGTGCCACCAGCAGAGAGGGAAGTACCGGGGAGCTGTTTTTT. The encoded protein is CATSREGSTGELFF.

The gene calls are TRBV6-5 and TRBJ2-3, with 8 nucleotides matching TRBD2. The J segment lost 5 bases and the V segment lost 6 bases, leaving 13 bases of the junction unmatched. Germline V CDR1 and CDR2: MNHEY, SVGAGI. The CDR3 loop spans 16 amino acids. The CDR3 coding sequence is TGTGCCAGCAGATCACTCACAGCGGGGGCAGGAGATACGCAGTATTTT. Its translation is CASRSLTAGAGDTQYF.

This clonotype was found a few times. V and J are TRBV7-9 and TRBJ1-1; unclear D gene. V lost 4 bases to trimming and J lost 4 bases, with 16 bases between them. The germline V gene has CDR1 SEHNR and CDR2 FQNEAQ (reference sequence). The CDR3 totals 15 residues. CDR3 sequence (DNA): TGTGCCAGCAGCTCCAACCTGTTTTTGGGCACTGAAGCTTTCTTT. Translated: CASSSNLFLGTEAFF. Full variable domain (remainder filled in from reference TRBV7-9 and TRBJ1-1): DTGVSQNPRHKITKRGQNVTFRCDPISEHNRLYWYRQTLGQGPEFLTYFQNEAQLEKSRLLSDRFSAERPKGSFSTLEIQRTEQGDSAMYLCASSSNLFLGTEAFFGQGTRLTVV.

CDR3 nucleotide sequence: TGCGCCAGCAGCTTGGGTAAAAGCGCAGATACGCAGTATTTT. Protein sequence: CASSLGKSADTQYF. The chain joins TRBV5-1 to TRBJ2-3; D not resolved. Trimming removed 0 bases from V and 4 bases from J, with 9 bases in between. CDR3 length: 14 residues. CDR1 and CDR2 from the germline V gene are SGHRS and YFSETQ.

The gene calls are TRBV7-6 and TRBJ2-2; a weak D match, TRBD1 (6 bases). V dropped 1 base and J dropped 4 bases, with 16 bases sitting between them. The CDR3 runs 17 residues. Germline V gives CDR1 SGHVS, CDR2 FNYEAQ. The CDR3 coding sequence is TGTGCCAGCAGCTTAGGGGGAACAGGGATCCGCACCGGGGAGCTGTTTTTT. Translating it yields CASSLGGTGIRTGELFF.

As for this clonotype: Just one base apart from a much larger clone, this may be a read error. Written as DNA, the CDR3 is TGCGCCAGCAGATTGGGAGGGAGCGAGACCCAGTACTTC. Translating gives CASRLGGSETQYF. The chain joins TRBV5-1 to TRBJ2-5; 7 bases are a match to TRBD2. CDR3 length equals 13 residues. Germline CDR1 and CDR2: SGHRS and YFSETQ.

This clonotype was detected only a few times. The rearrangement uses TRBV29-1 and TRBJ2-7; 10 bases fit TRBD1. This CDR3 comprises 14 residues. V trimming: 7 bases; J trimming: 0 bases; junction bases outside the gene matches: 6. The germline V gene has CDR1 SQVTM and CDR2 ANQGSEA. The CDR3 bases are TGCAGCGAGAAGACAGGGGGCAGCTCCTACGAGCAGTACTTC. Its protein product is CSEKTGGSSYEQYF.

The J gene is TRBJ2-1, the V gene TRBV12-3 or TRBV12-4; D gene unclear. V was trimmed by 3 bases and J by 7 bases, leaving 16 bases between them. The CDR3 has 15 residues. This CDR3 is CASSFLDPDGNEQFF. Here the CDR3 DNA reads TGTGCCAGCAGTTTTCTCGACCCAGATGGGAATGAGCAGTTCTTC.

The chain links TRBV4-3 to TRBJ1-2; no clear D gene. Germline CDR1 is LGHNA and CDR2 is YSLEER. This CDR3 region has 16 residues. Trimming cost V 0 bases and J 0 bases, with 11 bases left between them. The CDR3 DNA is TGCGCCAGCAGCCAAGATCGAGGCACCCCTAACTATGGCTACACCTTC. Translation: CASSQDRGTPNYGYTF.

V is TRBV6-2 or TRBV6-3 and J is TRBJ2-7; D not certain. This CDR3 comprises 12 residues. Trimming left V 2 bases short and J 7 bases short, with 9 bases between. The V gene's germline CDR1 is MNHEY and CDR2 SVGEGT. CDR3 nucleotides: TGTGCCAGCAGTTACGCTCCGAATGAGCAGTACTTC. Translated: CASSYAPNEQYF.

V is TRBV7-3 and J is TRBJ1-1; 7 bases are shared with TRBD1. After removal of 4 bases from V and 4 bases from J, the junction contained 6 bases not matched to a gene. The CDR3 spans 14 residues. Germline V gene sequence: CDR1 SGHTA, CDR2 FQGTGA. The CDR3 reads CASSSTGPLTEAFF. The CDR3 DNA reads TGTGCCAGCAGCTCGACAGGGCCCCTCACTGAAGCTTTCTTT.